The clone carrying this T cell receptor (beta chain) was recorded at least ten times. Grouping used clinical history reported by participants in a survey and questionnaire. Assay: immunoSEQ multiplex PCR; the TCRdb copy retains only in-frame clones and omits some. This sample has 200,000 to 250,000 clones, with roughly 84% found just once. The data were taken from a study of blood T cell repertoires in COVID-19. The sequenced sample was PBMCs or T cells enriched from blood (not recorded which). The sequence came from a middle-aged woman who had recovered from COVID-19.

CDR3 DNA: TGTGCCAGCAGCTTGAATAGGCCGGGGGTCAATGAAAAACTGTTTTTT. Translated, it gives CASSLNRPGVNEKLFF. The V gene is TRBV5-4, the J gene TRBJ1-4, with D perhaps TRBD1 (5 bases). Trimming stripped 1 base from V and 5 bases from J, with 15 bases between. CDR3 length: 16 residues. Per the germline V gene, CDR1 is SGHNT and CDR2 is YYREEE (reference sequence).